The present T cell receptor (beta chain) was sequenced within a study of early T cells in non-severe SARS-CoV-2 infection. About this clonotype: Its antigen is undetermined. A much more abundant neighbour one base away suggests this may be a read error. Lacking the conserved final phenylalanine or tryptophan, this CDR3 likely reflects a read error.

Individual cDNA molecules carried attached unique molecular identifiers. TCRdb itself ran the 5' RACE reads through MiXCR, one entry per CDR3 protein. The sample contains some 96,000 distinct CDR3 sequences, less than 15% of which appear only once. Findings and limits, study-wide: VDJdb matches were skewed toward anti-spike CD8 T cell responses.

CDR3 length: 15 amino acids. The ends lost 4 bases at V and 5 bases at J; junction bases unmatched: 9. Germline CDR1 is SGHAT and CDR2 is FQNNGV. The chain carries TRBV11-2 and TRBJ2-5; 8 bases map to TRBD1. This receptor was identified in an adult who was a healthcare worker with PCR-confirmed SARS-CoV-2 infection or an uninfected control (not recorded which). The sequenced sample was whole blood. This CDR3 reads CASSWGQAVGETQYY. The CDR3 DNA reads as TGTGCCAGCAGCTGGGGACAGGCAGTAGGGGAGACCCAGTACTAC.